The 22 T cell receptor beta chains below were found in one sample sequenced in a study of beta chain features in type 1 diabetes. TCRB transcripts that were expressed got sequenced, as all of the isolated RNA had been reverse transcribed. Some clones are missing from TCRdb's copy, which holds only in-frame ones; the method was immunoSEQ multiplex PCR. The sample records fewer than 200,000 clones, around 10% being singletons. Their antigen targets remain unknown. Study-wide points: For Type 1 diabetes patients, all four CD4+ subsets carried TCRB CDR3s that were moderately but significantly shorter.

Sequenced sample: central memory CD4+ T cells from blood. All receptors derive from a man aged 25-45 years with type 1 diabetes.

The CDR3 here is CASSYEETNTYEQYF. The CDR3 DNA is TGTGCCAGCAGCTATGAAGAGACTAATACCTACGAGCAGTACTTC. The chain joins TRBV7-8 to TRBJ2-7; a possible D gene is TRBD2 (5 bases). This CDR3 is 15 amino acids long. The V gene's germline CDR1 is SGHVS and CDR2 FQNEAQ. Trimming removed 4 bases from V and 2 bases from J, with 15 bases in between. Based on the CDR3 plus reference TRBV7-8 and TRBJ2-7, the full variable domain is GAGVSQSPRYKVAKRGQDVALRCDPISGHVSLFWYQQALGQGPEFLTYFQNEAQLDKSGLPSDRFFAERPEGSVSTLKIQRTQQEDSAVYLCASSYEETNTYEQYFGPGTRLTVT.

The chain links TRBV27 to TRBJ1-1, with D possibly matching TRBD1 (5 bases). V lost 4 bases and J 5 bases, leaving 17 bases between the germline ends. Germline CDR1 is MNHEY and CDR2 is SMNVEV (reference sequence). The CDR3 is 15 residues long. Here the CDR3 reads CASSSEQQGRTEAFF. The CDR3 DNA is TGTGCCAGCAGTTCCGAACAGCAGGGAAGAACTGAAGCTTTCTTT.

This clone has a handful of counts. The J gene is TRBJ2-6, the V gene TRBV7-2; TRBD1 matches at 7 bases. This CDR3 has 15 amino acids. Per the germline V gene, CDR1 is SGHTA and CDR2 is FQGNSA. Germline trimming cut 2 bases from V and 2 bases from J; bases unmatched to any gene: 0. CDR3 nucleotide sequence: TGTGCCAGCAGCTTACAGGGGGCTGGGGCCAACGTCCTGACTTTC. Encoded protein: CASSLQGAGANVLTF. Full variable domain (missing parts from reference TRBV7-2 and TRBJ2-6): GAGVSQSPSNKVTEKGKDVELRCDPISGHTALYWYRQSLGQGLEFLIYFQGNSAPDKSGLPSDRFSAERTGGSVSTLTIQRTQQEDSAVYLCASSLQGAGANVLTFGAGSRLTVL.

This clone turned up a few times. The chain's CDR3 is CASSSGTGGFTDTQYF. The CDR3, as DNA: TGTGCCAGCAGCTCGGGGACAGGGGGGTTCACAGATACGCAGTATTTT. J is TRBJ2-3 and V is TRBV7-3, with 11 bases fitting TRBD1. Germline CDR1 SGHTA, CDR2 FQGTGA. The CDR3 totals 16 residues. J lost 2 bases, V lost 4 bases, and 5 bases had no gene match.

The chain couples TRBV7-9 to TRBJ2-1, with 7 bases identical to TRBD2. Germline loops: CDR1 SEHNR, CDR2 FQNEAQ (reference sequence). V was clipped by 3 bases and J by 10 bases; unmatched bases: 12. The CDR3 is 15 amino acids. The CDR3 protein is CASSFAGLAVEEQFF. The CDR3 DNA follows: TGTGCCAGCAGCTTCGCGGGGCTAGCGGTTGAAGAGCAGTTCTTC. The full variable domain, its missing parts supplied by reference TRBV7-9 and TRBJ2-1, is DTGVSQNPRHKITKRGQNVTFRCDPISEHNRLYWYRQTLGQGPEFLTYFQNEAQLEKSRLLSDRFSAERPKGSFSTLEIQRTEQGDSAMYLCASSFAGLAVEEQFFGPGTRLTVL.

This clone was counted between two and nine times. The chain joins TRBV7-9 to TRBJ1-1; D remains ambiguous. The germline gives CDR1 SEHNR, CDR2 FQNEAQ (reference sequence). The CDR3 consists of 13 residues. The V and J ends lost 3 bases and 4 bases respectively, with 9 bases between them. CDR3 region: CASSFGEFTEAFF. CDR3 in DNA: TGTGCCAGCAGCTTCGGGGAATTCACTGAAGCTTTCTTT.

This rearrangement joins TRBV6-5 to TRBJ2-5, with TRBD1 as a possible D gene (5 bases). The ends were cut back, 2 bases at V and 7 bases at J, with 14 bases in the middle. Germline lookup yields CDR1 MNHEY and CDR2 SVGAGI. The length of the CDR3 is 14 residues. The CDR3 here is CASSYGATQRTQYF. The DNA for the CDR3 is TGTGCCAGCAGTTACGGGGCAACACAACGGACCCAGTACTTC.

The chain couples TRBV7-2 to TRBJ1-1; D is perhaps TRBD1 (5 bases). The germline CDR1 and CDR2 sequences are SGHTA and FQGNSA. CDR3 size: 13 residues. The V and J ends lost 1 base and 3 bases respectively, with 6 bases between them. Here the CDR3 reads CASSLVRDTEAFF. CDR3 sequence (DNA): TGTGCCAGCAGCTTAGTCAGGGACACTGAAGCTTTCTTT. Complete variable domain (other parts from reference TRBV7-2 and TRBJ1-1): GAGVSQSPSNKVTEKGKDVELRCDPISGHTALYWYRQSLGQGLEFLIYFQGNSAPDKSGLPSDRFSAERTGGSVSTLTIQRTQQEDSAVYLCASSLVRDTEAFFGQGTRLTVV.

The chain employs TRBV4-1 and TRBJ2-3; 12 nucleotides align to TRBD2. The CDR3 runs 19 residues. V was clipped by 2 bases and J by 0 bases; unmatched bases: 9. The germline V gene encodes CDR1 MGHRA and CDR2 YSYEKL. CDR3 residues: CASSQRRTSGAPSTDTQYF. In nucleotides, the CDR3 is TGCGCCAGCAGCCAAAGGAGGACTAGCGGGGCGCCTAGCACAGATACGCAGTATTTT.

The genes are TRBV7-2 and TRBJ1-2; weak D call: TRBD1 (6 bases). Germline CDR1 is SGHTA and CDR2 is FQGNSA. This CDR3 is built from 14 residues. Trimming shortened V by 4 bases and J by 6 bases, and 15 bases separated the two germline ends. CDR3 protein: CASSSGQTLHGYTF. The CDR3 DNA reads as TGTGCCAGCAGCTCAGGACAGACCCTGCATGGCTACACCTTC. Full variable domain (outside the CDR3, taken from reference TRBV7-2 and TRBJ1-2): GAGVSQSPSNKVTEKGKDVELRCDPISGHTALYWYRQSLGQGLEFLIYFQGNSAPDKSGLPSDRFSAERTGGSVSTLTIQRTQQEDSAVYLCASSSGQTLHGYTFGSGTRLTVV.

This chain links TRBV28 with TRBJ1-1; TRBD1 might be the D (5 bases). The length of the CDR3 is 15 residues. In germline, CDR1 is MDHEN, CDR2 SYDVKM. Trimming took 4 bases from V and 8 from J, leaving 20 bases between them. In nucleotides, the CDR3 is TGTGCCAGCAGTTCGAGACAGAGTGGGGTGGAGGAAGCTTTCTTT. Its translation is CASSSRQSGVEEAFF.

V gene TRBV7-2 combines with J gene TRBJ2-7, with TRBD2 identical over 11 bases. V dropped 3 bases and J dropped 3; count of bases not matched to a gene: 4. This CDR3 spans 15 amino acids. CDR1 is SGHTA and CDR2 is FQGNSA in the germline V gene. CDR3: CASSFETSGSYEQYF. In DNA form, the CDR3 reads TGTGCCAGCAGCTTCGAAACTAGCGGGAGCTACGAGCAGTACTTC.

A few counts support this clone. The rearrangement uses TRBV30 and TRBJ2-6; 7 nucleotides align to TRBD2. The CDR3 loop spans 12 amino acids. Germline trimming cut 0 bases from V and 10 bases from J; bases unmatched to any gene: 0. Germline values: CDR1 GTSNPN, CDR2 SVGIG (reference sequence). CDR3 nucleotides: TGTGCCTGGAGTGTGGGGGGGAACGTCCTGACTTTC. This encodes CAWSVGGNVLTF.

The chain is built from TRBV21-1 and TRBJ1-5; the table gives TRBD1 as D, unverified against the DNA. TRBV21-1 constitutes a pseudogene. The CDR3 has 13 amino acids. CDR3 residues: CARETGTGQPQHF. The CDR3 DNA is TGTGCCCGCGAGACAGGGACCGGGCAGCCCCAGCATTTT.

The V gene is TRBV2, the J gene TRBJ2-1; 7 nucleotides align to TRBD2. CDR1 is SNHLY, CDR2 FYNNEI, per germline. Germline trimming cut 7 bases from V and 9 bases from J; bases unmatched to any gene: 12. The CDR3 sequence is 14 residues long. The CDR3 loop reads CASTSTSQTGEQFF. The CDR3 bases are TGTGCCAGCACATCGACTAGCCAAACGGGTGAGCAGTTCTTC. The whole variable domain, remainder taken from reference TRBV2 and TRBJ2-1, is EPEVTQTPSHQVTQMGQEVILRCVPISNHLYFYWYRQILGQKVEFLVSFYNNEISEKSEIFDDQFSVERPDGSNFTLKIRSTKLEDSAMYFCASTSTSQTGEQFFGPGTRLTVL.

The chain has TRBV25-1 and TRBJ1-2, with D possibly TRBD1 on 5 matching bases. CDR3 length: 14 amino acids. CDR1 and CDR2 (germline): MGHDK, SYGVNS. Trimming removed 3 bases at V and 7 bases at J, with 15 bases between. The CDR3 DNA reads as TGTGCCAGCAGTGATTCTGGCAGGGTACGTGGCTACACCTTC. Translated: CASSDSGRVRGYTF.

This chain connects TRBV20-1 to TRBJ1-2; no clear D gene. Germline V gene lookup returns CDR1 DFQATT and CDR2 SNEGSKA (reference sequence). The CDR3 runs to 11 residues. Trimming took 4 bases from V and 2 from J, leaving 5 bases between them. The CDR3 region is CSAIQNYGYTF. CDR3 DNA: TGCAGTGCTATTCAGAACTATGGCTACACCTTC.

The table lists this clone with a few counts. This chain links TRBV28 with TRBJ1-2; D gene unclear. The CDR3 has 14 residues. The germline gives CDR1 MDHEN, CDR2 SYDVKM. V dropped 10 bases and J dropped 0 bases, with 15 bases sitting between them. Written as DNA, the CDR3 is TGTGCCACCCAGTTTCTCGGAGCTAACTATGGCTACACCTTC. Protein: CATQFLGANYGYTF.

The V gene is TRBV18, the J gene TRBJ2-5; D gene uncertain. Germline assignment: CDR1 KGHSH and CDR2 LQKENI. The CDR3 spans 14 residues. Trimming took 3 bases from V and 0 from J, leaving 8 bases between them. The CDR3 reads CASSPSRDQETQYF. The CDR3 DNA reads TGTGCCAGCTCACCGTCTCGGGACCAAGAGACCCAGTACTTC.

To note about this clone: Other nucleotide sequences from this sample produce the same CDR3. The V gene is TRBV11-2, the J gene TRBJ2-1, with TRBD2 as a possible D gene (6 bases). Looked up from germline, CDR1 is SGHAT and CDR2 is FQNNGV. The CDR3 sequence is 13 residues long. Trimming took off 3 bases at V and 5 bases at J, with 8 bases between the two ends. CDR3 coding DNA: TGTGCCAGCAGCTTGGGACTTGACAATGAGCAGTTCTTC. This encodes CASSLGLDNEQFF.

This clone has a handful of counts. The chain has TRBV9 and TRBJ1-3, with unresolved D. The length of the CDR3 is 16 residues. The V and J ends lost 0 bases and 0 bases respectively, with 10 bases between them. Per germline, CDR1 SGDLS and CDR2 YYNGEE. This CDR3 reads CASSVASRGSGNTIYF. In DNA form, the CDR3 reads TGTGCCAGCAGCGTAGCTAGCAGAGGCTCTGGAAACACCATATATTTT.

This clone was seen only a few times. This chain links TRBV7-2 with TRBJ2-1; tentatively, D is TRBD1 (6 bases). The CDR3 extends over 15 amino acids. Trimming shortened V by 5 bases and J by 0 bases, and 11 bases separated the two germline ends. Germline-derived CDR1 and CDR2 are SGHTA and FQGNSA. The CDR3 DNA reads TGTGCCAGCAGCCTCACAGGGAGCTCCTACAATGAGCAGTTCTTC. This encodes CASSLTGSSYNEQFF.